This T cell receptor (beta chain) was identified in a study of blood T cells in healthy people across ages. It was with a sample-barcoded 5' primer and a J-beta primer mix that a second PCR of about 7 to 12 cycles was run. One entry per CDR3 protein results from TCRdb running MiXCR on the 5' RACE reads. In the table there are a few hundred thousand distinct CDR3 sequences, approximately 25% of which are singletons. Germline-derived CDR1 and CDR2 are MNHEY and SVGAGI. Trimming removed 4 bases from V and 1 base from J, with 21 bases in between. This CDR3 region has 18 residues. This clonotype was found a few times.

The TCR originated in a woman in her seventies in good health. The sequenced sample was blood. This rearrangement joins TRBV6-5 to TRBJ2-3; possible D gene TRBD2, 6 bases. The DNA of the CDR3 is TGTGCCAGCAGTTTCCAGATACCCTTAGCGGTGGGCACAGATACGCAGTATTTT. Translating gives CASSFQIPLAVGTDTQYF.